This TCR beta chain comes out of a study of shared clonotypes between healthy human individuals (dated by TCRdb to 2019 to 2021). Context from the whole study: The cohort comprised a couple of women and a few men aged 18 to 49 years. Per donor, three plates each were used for CD4 naive and CD4 memory, two for CD8 naive, and one for CD8 memory. The study deeply sequenced blood TCR repertoires of about 5 healthy adults to estimate repertoire size and the extent of clonotype sharing between individuals. To increase sequencing depth and limit assay-specific biases, TCR repertoire library preparation and sequencing were carried out by different laboratories using diverse techniques. Each donor's leukapheresis produced roughly between roughly 0.85 and 10 billion PBMCs.

Using the deep immunoSEQ assay, multiplex PCR amplified TCR CDR3 regions from genomic DNA. For each cell subset, the extracted genomic DNA was distributed evenly across all wells of several immunoSEQ 96-well plates, and each plate served as one replicate. For sorted subsets, approximately 200 ng of genomic DNA, equivalent to 30,000 or so T cell genomes, went into each replicate PCR. Purified libraries were measured with a Qubit 3.0 fluorometer, size-checked on a Bioanalyzer 2100, and measured again with the KAPA Library Quantification kit. A separate single-read 150-cycle Illumina NextSeq 550 flow cell was used to sequence each immunoSEQ 96-well plate. The original pipeline was this. Because only junctional sequences without quality scores were contained in the immunoSEQ output, filtering matching that applied to full-length reads could not be performed. Sequences were annotated with PyIR, a Python wrapper for IgBLAST v1.9, and V/J genes and CDR3 were assigned using IMGT germline references. Reads were removed for weak V/J assignments (E-value above 1e-6), missing CDR3, stop codons, out-of-frame junctions, or ambiguous translated residues. V3J clonotypes were defined as sequences sharing an identical inferred V gene, J gene, and CDR3 amino acid sequence. Percentage overlap between repertoires was calculated by dividing the number of shared unique clonotypes by the size of the smaller repertoire. Three approaches were used to assess repertoire richness: RTK rarefaction, the Chao1 estimator, and Recon v2.1 estimates of unobserved clonotypes. Generation probabilities were computed with OLGA for all TCRbeta clonotypes obtained by the gDNA method from four donors. TCRdb limited this immuneACCESS table to in-frame rearrangements with V and J called. A share of clones is missing; checked studies link under half to unresolved V genes, and the rest is unexplained. From that table come the V and J calls and clone size; the DNA was used to work out D and trimming. Recorded for this sample are some 2 million clones; around 96% of them occurred a single time. Jointly, the top ten make up approximately 1.2% of the sample.

Note on this clone: Its specific antigen is unknown. One end of the junction does not line up with germline, which may come from a read error.

The full study reports these points: Pairwise subsampling indicated that sequencing depth was expected to affect the degree of clonotype sharing among donors. Only blood was sampled, and tissue TCR repertoires likely differ from those in blood. Because the study included a small number of donors, the genetic and exposure-history diversity represented was limited. Larger estimated clonotype richness was generally found for naive subsets than for memory subsets. About 5% of naive CD4, more than 3% of naive CD8, around 2.3% of memory CD4, and approximately 0.4% of memory CD8 clonotypes were shared across a few donors. Rarefaction of sorted-subset datasets indicated incomplete sequencing despite the large sequencing depth. Compared with non-shared clonotypes, the clonotypes found in all four sorted-subset donors had higher generation probabilities.

The CDR3, from cysteine to phenylalanine, totals 13 residues. Only CDR3 DNA remains: 39 bases, in frame from the first base. CDR1 and CDR2, per the germline V gene (reference sequence), are SSHAT and FNYEAQ. CD8 naive samples consisted of CD45RO-negative cells that were positively selected for CCR7, yielding a CD45RA+CCR7+ population without TemRA cells. The donors were healthy, HIV-negative adults with no recently reported acute infections or vaccinations. Every donor was a Caucasian adult residing in Nashville, Tennessee, USA. After blood collection by leukapheresis, PBMCs were isolated using Ficoll-Histopaque density gradient centrifugation and then cryopreserved in the vapor phase of liquid nitrogen. Analytical flow cytometry was used to check the purity and quantity of every magnetically sorted T cell population. Each sorted fraction had its genomic DNA isolated and then quantified by UV absorbance on a Nanodrop 2000c.

Sequenced sample: naive CD8+ T cells sorted from blood. Reading the label with the study, this specimen's cell subset or site is: CD45RA+CCR7+. This TCR derives from a man aged 18 to 35 in good health. The chain is made from TRBV7-7 and TRBJ2-7; too little of a D gene remains to name it. The nucleotide sequence reads as follows: TGTGCTAGCAGCTTAGAAGTGGGCGACGAGCAGTACTTC. This is translated as CASSLEVGDEQYF.